The clone carrying this T cell receptor (beta chain) was counted only a few times. The CDR3 is made up of 13 amino acids. The V end was cut by 4 bases, the J end by 3 bases, with 10 bases between. Germline CDR1 is SQVTM and CDR2 is ANQGSEA. The sample comes from a study of cytomegalovirus exposure and HLA in healthy donors. Whole-study context: Approximately 81% of 350 to 400 genotyped donors fell in the Caucasian-associated ancestry cluster.

In nominal health when sampled, donors likely had unrecorded immune exposures nonetheless. The primer mix had 60 Vbeta and 13 Jbeta primers. Using immunoSEQ multiplex PCR, the repertoire was profiled, and TCRdb retains in-frame clones only, with some absent. The data contain 150,000 to 200,000 clones, around 80% of them singletons. Material: PBMCs. The receptor was derived from a girl between 5 and 17 years old in good health and CMV-seropositive. The chain combines TRBV29-1 with TRBJ1-5; maybe TRBD1 (6 bases). The CDR3 nucleotides read TGCAGCGTTGCACAGGGTAACAATCAGCCCCAGCATTTT. This gives the protein CSVAQGNNQPQHF.